This T cell receptor (beta chain) was retrieved from a study of tumor-infiltrating lymphocytes in primary liver carcinoma. The template, roughly 550 ng total RNA, yielded TCR beta cDNA made with a constant-region primer. Researchers made the TCR beta libraries by running three nested multiplex PCR rounds with slightly modified ARM-PCR. PCR rounds one and two used TRBV1-TRBV30 forward primers with a C-beta reverse primer for 9 to 10 cycles each. TCRdb reprocessed the multiplex PCR reads via MiXCR and lists one record per CDR3 protein. The sample holds about 180,000 distinct CDR3 sequences; about 60% are singletons and the top ten take 72%. Deletions cut 0 bases from V and 4 bases from J, with 13 bases between. CDR3 size: 15 residues. CDR1 SGHTS and CDR2 YDEGEE come from the germline V gene. Remarks on this clonotype: Its specificity is not known.

Whole-study findings and limits: Bulk unsorted material prevented CD4+ and CD8+ repertoire comparison.

Germline DNA was also extracted, with blood RNA taken from unsorted whole blood. Those patients suffered from chronic HBV infection and were treatment-naive. About 4 milliliters of peripheral blood were drawn presurgically. Sequenced sample: peripheral blood. The TCR originated in a man aged 35 to 55 with primary liver carcinoma and hepatitis B virus infection. The V gene is TRBV5-8, the J gene TRBJ2-5, with D perhaps TRBD2 (7 bases). CDR3 sequence (DNA): TGTGCCAGCAGCTTGGCCGGGGGGCTTTTAGAGACCCAGTACTTC. Translated, it gives CASSLAGGLLETQYF.